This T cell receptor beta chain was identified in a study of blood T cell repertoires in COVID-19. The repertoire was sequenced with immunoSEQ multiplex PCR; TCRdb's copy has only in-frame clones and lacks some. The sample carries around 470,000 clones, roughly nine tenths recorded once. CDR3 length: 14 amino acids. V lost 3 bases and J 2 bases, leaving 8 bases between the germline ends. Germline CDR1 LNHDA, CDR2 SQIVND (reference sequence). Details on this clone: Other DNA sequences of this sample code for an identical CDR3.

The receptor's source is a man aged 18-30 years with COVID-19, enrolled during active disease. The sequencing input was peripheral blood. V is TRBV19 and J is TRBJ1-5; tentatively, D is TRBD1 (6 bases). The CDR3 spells CASSMSGGNQPQHF. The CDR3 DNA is TGTGCCAGTAGTATGTCAGGGGGCAATCAGCCCCAGCATTTT.